This is a list of T cell receptor beta chains from one sample in a study of post-analysis software for immune sequencing data. In TCRdb, the PCR reads were re-called with MiXCR into one record per CDR3 protein. The table has hundreds of thousands of distinct CDR3 sequences, roughly half seen once; the top ten hold about 4.8%. Material: blood. Every receptor here comes from a girl aged 5 to 17 with multiple sclerosis. The CDR3 runs from the conserved cysteine through the conserved F or W. Each record gives: V gene, J gene, D gene, clone size, CDR3 protein, CDR3 DNA. A D gene is named only where the DNA matches it firmly. Clone size appears in some rows only: once, few, many, or a class for an expanded clone.

TRBV5-5	TRBJ2-5	NA	NA	CASSLAIHTPGQYF	TGTGCCAGCAGCTTGGCCATTCACACCCCCGGGCAGTACTTC
TRBV7-9	TRBJ2-5	TRBD2	NA	CASSLSQRGGTTRFQETQYF	TGTGCCAGCAGTCTATCACAGCGGGGGGGCACGACAAGGTTCCAAGAGACCCAGTACTTC
TRBV27	TRBJ2-5	TRBD1	NA	CASSTYSDREETQYF	TGTGCCAGCAGCACCTACTCGGACAGGGAAGAGACCCAGTACTTC
TRBV7-9	TRBJ2-7	TRBD2	NA	CASLGLAGFEQYF	TGTGCCAGTTTGGGGCTAGCGGGATTCGAGCAGTACTTC
TRBV11-2	TRBJ1-2	NA	few	CASSPNSGFYGYTF	TGTGCCAGCAGCCCTAACTCAGGGTTCTATGGCTACACCTTC
TRBV7-2	TRBJ2-7	NA	NA	CASRKGSGGYEQYF	TGTGCCAGCAGAAAGGGCAGCGGAGGCTACGAGCAGTACTTC
TRBV29-1	TRBJ2-3	NA	NA	CSVDGTYNTDTQYF	TGCAGCGTTGACGGGACCTACAACACAGATACGCAGTATTTT
TRBV20-1	TRBJ1-4	NA	NA	CSALPGPGDEKLFF	TGCAGTGCTCTCCCGGGCCCGGGCGATGAAAAACTGTTTTTT
TRBV6-2/TRBV6-3	TRBJ1-5	NA	NA	CASRGTERNQPQHF	TGTGCCAGCAGGGGGACGGAACGCAATCAGCCCCAGCATTTT
TRBV4-2	TRBJ2-7	TRBD2	NA	CASSQDSFQTSGGLYEQYF	TGTGCCAGCAGCCAAGATTCATTCCAGACTAGCGGGGGACTCTACGAGCAGTACTTC
TRBV7-9	TRBJ2-7	TRBD1	NA	CANSSPGQTYEQYF	TGTGCCAACAGCTCCCCGGGACAGACCTACGAGCAGTACTTC
TRBV10-3	TRBJ2-3	NA	NA	CAISGASTDTQYF	TGTGCCATCAGCGGGGCCAGCACAGATACGCAGTATTTT
TRBV29-1	TRBJ2-1	TRBD2	NA	CSVASGAYNEQFF	TGCAGCGTAGCGAGCGGGGCCTACAATGAGCAGTTCTTC
TRBV29-1	TRBJ2-1	TRBD2	NA	CSVTGGSDSYNEQFF	TGCAGCGTGACGGGCGGGAGCGACTCCTACAATGAGCAGTTCTTC
TRBV6-5	TRBJ2-4	NA	NA	CASKEPGRSIQYF	TGTGCCAGCAAGGAACCGGGAAGGAGCATTCAGTACTTC